These 5 T cell receptor beta chains share one sample of origin, sequenced in a study of shared clonotypes between healthy human individuals. CD45RO-negative, CCR7-positively selected cells formed the naive CD8 fraction, excluding terminally differentiated effector memory CD45RA+ cells. Sequenced by immunoSEQ multiplex PCR; TCRdb stores in-frame clones only, minus some. The data contain about 2 million clones, approximately 94% of them singletons. The specimen sequenced was naive CD8+ T cells sorted from blood. The receptors come from a man between 18 and 29 years old in good health.

The J gene is TRBJ2-3, the V gene TRBV25-1; D call uncertain. The germline gives CDR1 MGHDK, CDR2 SYGVNS. The V end was cut by 1 base, the J end by 3 bases, with 14 bases between. This CDR3 spans 16 amino acids. The CDR3 region has the DNA TGTGCCAGCAGTGAATCCCCCTGGGAAGGGACAGATACGCAGTATTTT. Its translation: CASSESPWEGTDTQYF.

V usage is TRBV7-3 and J usage is TRBJ2-3; D may be TRBD1 or TRBD2 (6 bases each). Trimming removed 4 bases at V and 2 bases at J, with 16 bases between. Germline assignment: CDR1 SGHTA and CDR2 FQGTGA. This CDR3 contains 16 residues. The CDR3 protein is CASSSRGGDFTDTQYF. The CDR3 region has the DNA TGTGCCAGCAGCTCCAGGGGCGGGGACTTCACAGATACGCAGTATTTT. Using reference TRBV7-3 and TRBJ2-3 for the parts outside the CDR3, the full variable domain is GAGVSQTPSNKVTEKGKYVELRCDPISGHTALYWYRQSLGQGPEFLIYFQGTGAADDSGLPNDRFFAVRPEGSVSTLKIQRTERGDSAVYLCASSSRGGDFTDTQYFGPGTRLTVL.

The J gene is TRBJ2-5, the V gene TRBV11-2; 9 positions match TRBD2. CDR3 length: 13 residues. Germline values: CDR1 SGHAT, CDR2 FQNNGV. V shed 4 bases, J shed 4 bases, and the junction held 1 base outside the gene matches. The CDR3 loop is CASSSTSGETQYF. The CDR3 DNA reads TGTGCCAGCAGCTCGACTAGCGGAGAGACCCAGTACTTC.

J is TRBJ2-3 and V is TRBV6-1; D remains ambiguous. There are 15 residues in the CDR3. Per germline, CDR1 MNHNS and CDR2 SASEGT. Trimming took 6 bases from V and 1 from J, leaving 14 bases between them. The CDR3 region is CASSLLVVGTDTQYF. CDR3 nucleotide sequence: TGTGCCAGCAGCCTCTTGGTGGTGGGCACAGATACGCAGTATTTT.

This rearrangement joins TRBV7-9 to TRBJ2-1; 9 bases line up with TRBD1. This CDR3 region has 15 residues. Trimming removed 5 bases from V and 2 bases from J; junction bases left unmatched: 4. CDR1 is SEHNR, CDR2 FQNEAQ, per germline (reference sequence). The CDR3 bases are TGTGCCAGCAGCCCAGACAGGGGGACCTACAATGAGCAGTTCTTC. Translated: CASSPDRGTYNEQFF.